The rows below give T cell receptor beta chains drawn from one sample of a study of shared clonotypes between healthy human individuals. Data came from immunoSEQ multiplex PCR; TCRdb stores just in-frame clones and leaves some out. The sample holds over a million clones; roughly 96% are singletons and the top ten take roughly 1.2%. Sequencing used naive CD4+ T cells sorted from blood. Receptors were obtained from a man between 25 and 39 years old in good health. The CDR3 runs from the conserved cysteine through the conserved F or W. The order of the fields is D gene, clone size, V gene, J gene, CDR3 DNA, CDR3 protein. The D gene is left open where the match is weak. Clone size is not always given. Where it is, it says once, few, many or a class for expanded clones.

NA	NA	TRBV28	TRBJ2-4	TGTGCCAGCAGGCTCGGACCGGGCGTTCAGTACTTC	CASRLGPGVQYF
TRBD1	NA	TRBV5-5	TRBJ2-6	TGTGCCAGCAGCCCCGGACCAACCAGGGGGCTGGGGGCCAACGTCCTGACTTTC	CASSPGPTRGLGANVLTF
NA	NA	TRBV11-3	TRBJ1-1	TGTGCCAGCAGTTTTTCCGGGACGGTGAACACTGAAGCTTTCTTT	CASSFSGTVNTEAFF
NA	NA	TRBV7-2	TRBJ2-7	TGTGCCAGCAGCTTAGTTGCTGGGGTGTCCTCCTACGAGCAGTACTTC	CASSLVAGVSSYEQYF
NA	NA	TRBV21-1	TRBJ2-7	TGTGCCAGCGCCGGTGGGACGGGGGAGCAGTACTTC	CASAGGTGEQYF
NA	NA	TRBV21-1	TRBJ2-1	TGTGCCAGCAGGCAGATCCCCTCTAGCGGGAGGGCCGCGAATGAGCAGTTCTTC	CASRQIPSSGRAANEQFF
NA	NA	TRBV29-1	TRBJ2-7	TGCAGCGTGGCAGGCAGTCTAAACGAGCAGTACTTC	CSVAGSLNEQYF
NA	NA	TRBV30	TRBJ2-2	TGTGCCTGGGGAAGGTGGGATCCCGGGGAGCTGTTTTTT	CAWGRWDPGELFF
TRBD1	once	TRBV18	TRBJ2-7	TGTGCCAGCTCAAACCAGGGACAGGGGGCGGCCGAGCAGTACTTC	CASSNQGQGAAEQYF
NA	NA	TRBV4-3	TRBJ1-1	TGCGCCAGCAGCCAAAAAACAGTGAACACTGAAGCTTTCTTT	CASSQKTVNTEAFF
NA	NA	TRBV15	TRBJ2-7	TGTGCCACCAGCAGAGCTAGCACCCACGAGCAGTACTTC	CATSRASTHEQYF
NA	NA	TRBV10-1	TRBJ1-2	TGCGCCAGCAGTGAGAAGGGAAAAACCTATGGCTACACCTTC	CASSEKGKTYGYTF
NA	NA	TRBV10-2	TRBJ1-4	TGCGCCAGCGGAGGGGGGCGGGCAACTAATGAAAAACTGTTTTTT	CASGGGRATNEKLFF
TRBD1	once	TRBV11-2	TRBJ1-2	TGTGCCAGCAGCTTACGGGGACAGCGAAGCTTTAACTATGGCTACACCTTC	CASSLRGQRSFNYGYTF
TRBD1	NA	TRBV6-1	TRBJ2-7	TGTGCCAGCAGTGAAACGACAGGGCCTCTCTCCTACGAGCAGTACTTC	CASSETTGPLSYEQYF
TRBD2	NA	TRBV28	TRBJ2-7	TGTGCCAGCAGTCAAACCGACACGGGAGGGCCTAGCGACGAGCAGTACTTC	CASSQTDTGGPSDEQYF
TRBD1	NA	TRBV28	TRBJ1-5	TGTGCCAGCAGTCCCCCAACACCGGGACAGGTACTAATTAACCAGCCCCAGCATTTT	CASSPPTPGQVLINQPQHF
NA	once	TRBV19	TRBJ1-4	TGTGCCAGTAGTAGGTCTGCAACTAATGAAAAACTGTTTTTT	CASSRSATNEKLFF
TRBD2	once	TRBV7-6	TRBJ2-6	TGTGCCAGCAGCTCTAGCGGGAGGGGCTCTGGGGCCAACGTCCTGACTTTC	CASSSSGRGSGANVLTF
TRBD1	few	TRBV19	TRBJ1-2	TGTGCCACCCGACGGGGAACAGGGGGGAACTATGGCTACACCTTC	CATRRGTGGNYGYTF
NA	NA	TRBV10-3	TRBJ2-3	TGTGCCATCAGTGGGGACTCTGATACGCAGTATTTT	CAISGDSDTQYF
TRBD2	NA	TRBV9	TRBJ2-5	TGTGCCAGCAGCCAAAGGACTAGCGGGAACCAAGAGACCCAGTACTTC	CASSQRTSGNQETQYF
NA	NA	TRBV29-1	TRBJ2-2	TGCAGCGGGGAGACCGGTGGTACCGGGGAGCTGTTTTTT	CSGETGGTGELFF
NA	NA	TRBV5-1	TRBJ2-7	TGCGCCAGCAGCCTCAGCACCAAACCCACCGAGCAGTACTTC	CASSLSTKPTEQYF
NA	NA	TRBV10-1	TRBJ2-3	TGCGCCAGCAGTGCGGGAGAACGGGGCACAGATACGCAGTATTTT	CASSAGERGTDTQYF
NA	NA	TRBV5-4	TRBJ2-7	TGTGCCAGCAGCTCCAAGGACGGTTCCTACGAGCAGTACTTC	CASSSKDGSYEQYF
NA	NA	TRBV18	TRBJ2-3	TGTGCCAGCTCACCACCGGAGGGGGTTGGAGATACGCAGTATTTT	CASSPPEGVGDTQYF
NA	NA	TRBV5-8	TRBJ2-3	TGTGCCAGCAGCTTCCGGGACACACTAAGCACAGATACGCAGTATTTT	CASSFRDTLSTDTQYF
NA	NA	TRBV18	TRBJ2-2	TGTGCCAGCTCACCGCTAGGAGTTAACACCGGGGAGCTGTTTTTT	CASSPLGVNTGELFF
NA	NA	TRBV4-2	TRBJ2-1	TGTGCCAGCAGCCACCCGGGGCTGACCAATGAGCAGTTCTTC	CASSHPGLTNEQFF
TRBD1	NA	TRBV19	TRBJ2-1	TGTGCCAGTAAACCCCTGGCAGGGGGCAACTACAATGAGCAGTTCTTC	CASKPLAGGNYNEQFF
NA	NA	TRBV2	TRBJ2-5	TGTGCCAGCAGTGTAGGCAAGGCGGGGGAGACCCAGTACTTC	CASSVGKAGETQYF
NA	NA	TRBV5-4	TRBJ1-1	TGTGCCAGCAGCTTGCTGAGGGACACTGAAGCTTTCTTT	CASSLLRDTEAFF
NA	NA	TRBV27	TRBJ2-7	TGTGCCAGCAGTCCCAGTCCCATGAGCTCCTACGAGCAGTACTTC	CASSPSPMSSYEQYF
NA	once	TRBV10-1	TRBJ2-2	TGCGCCAGCAGTGTAGAACAGGGGAACACCGGGGAGCTGTTTTTT	CASSVEQGNTGELFF
TRBD1	NA	TRBV4-2	TRBJ2-2	TGTGCCAGCAGCCAGGACAGGGGGCCTGACACCGGGGAGCTGTTTTTT	CASSQDRGPDTGELFF
NA	NA	TRBV5-1	TRBJ1-5	TGCGCCAGCAGCTTGGATCCCTCAGGGTTATATAGCAATCAGCCCCAGCATTTT	CASSLDPSGLYSNQPQHF
TRBD1	NA	TRBV6-1	TRBJ2-7	TGTGCCAGCAGTGCTTGGGACAGGGAACCCTACGAGCAGTACTTC	CASSAWDREPYEQYF